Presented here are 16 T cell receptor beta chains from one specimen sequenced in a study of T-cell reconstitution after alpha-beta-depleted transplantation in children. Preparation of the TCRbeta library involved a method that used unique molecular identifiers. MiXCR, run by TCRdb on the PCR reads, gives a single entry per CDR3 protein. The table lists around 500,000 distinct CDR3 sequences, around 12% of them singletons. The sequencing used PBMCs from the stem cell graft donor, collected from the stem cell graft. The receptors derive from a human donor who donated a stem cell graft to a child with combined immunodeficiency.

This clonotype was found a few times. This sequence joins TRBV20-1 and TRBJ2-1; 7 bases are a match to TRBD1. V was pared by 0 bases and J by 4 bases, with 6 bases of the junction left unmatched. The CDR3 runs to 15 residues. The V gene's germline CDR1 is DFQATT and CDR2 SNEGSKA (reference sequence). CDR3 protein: CSAREPRGMYNEQFF. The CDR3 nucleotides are TGCAGTGCTAGAGAACCCAGGGGGATGTACAATGAGCAGTTCTTC.

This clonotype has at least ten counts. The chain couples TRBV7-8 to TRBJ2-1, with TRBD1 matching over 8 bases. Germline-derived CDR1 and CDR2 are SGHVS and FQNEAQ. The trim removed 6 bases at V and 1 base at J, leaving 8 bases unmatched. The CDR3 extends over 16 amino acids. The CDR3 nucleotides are TGTGCCAGCAGTCGGACAGGGAAAAGATCCTACAATGAGCAGTTCTTC. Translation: CASSRTGKRSYNEQFF.

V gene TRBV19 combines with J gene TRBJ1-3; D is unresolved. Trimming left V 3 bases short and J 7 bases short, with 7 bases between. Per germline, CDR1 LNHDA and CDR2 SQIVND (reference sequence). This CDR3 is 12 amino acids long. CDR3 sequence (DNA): TGTGCCAGTAGTATGCCCTGGAACACCATATATTTT. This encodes CASSMPWNTIYF.

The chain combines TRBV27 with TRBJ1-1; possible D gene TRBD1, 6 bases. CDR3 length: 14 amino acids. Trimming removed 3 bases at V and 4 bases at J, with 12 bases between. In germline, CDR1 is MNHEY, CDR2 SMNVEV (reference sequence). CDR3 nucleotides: TGTGCCAGCAGTTTCACAGGGTCCGCCACTGAAGCTTTCTTT. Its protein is CASSFTGSATEAFF.

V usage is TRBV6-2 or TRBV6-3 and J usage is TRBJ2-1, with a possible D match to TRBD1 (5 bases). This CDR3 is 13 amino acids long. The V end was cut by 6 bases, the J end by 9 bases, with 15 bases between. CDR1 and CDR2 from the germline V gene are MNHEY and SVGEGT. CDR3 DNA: TGTGCCAGCAGACACTTGACAGTGAGTGAGCAGTTCTTC. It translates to CASRHLTVSEQFF.

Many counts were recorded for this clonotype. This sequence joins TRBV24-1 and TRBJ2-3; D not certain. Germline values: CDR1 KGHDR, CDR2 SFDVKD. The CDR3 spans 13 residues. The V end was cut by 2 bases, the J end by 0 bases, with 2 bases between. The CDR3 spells CATSDYSTDTQYF. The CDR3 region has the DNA TGTGCCACCAGTGATTACAGCACAGATACGCAGTATTTT.

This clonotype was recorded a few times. The CDR3 coding sequence is TGTGCCAGCAGCGCCGAACAGGGGGCTCTGGCTAACACTGAAGCTTTCTTT. Amino acid sequence: CASSAEQGALANTEAFF. The chain recombines TRBV5-5 with TRBJ1-1, with 9 bases matching TRBD1. Germline-derived CDR1 and CDR2 are SGHKS and YYEKEE (reference sequence). The CDR3 has 17 amino acids. The junction had 12 bases not matched to a gene; V was cut back by 4 bases and J by 2 bases.

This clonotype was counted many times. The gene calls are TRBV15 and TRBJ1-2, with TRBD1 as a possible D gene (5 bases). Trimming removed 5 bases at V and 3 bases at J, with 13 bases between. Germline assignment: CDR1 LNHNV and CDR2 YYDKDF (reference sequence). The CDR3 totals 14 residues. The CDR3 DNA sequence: TGTGCCACCAGCCCACCCGACAGATACTATGGCTACACCTTC. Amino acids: CATSPPDRYYGYTF. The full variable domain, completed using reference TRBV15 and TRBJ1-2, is DAMVIQNPRYQVTQFGKPVTLSCSQTLNHNVMYWYQQKSSQAPKLLFHYYDKDFNNEADTPDNFQSRRPNTSFCFLDIRSPGLGDTAMYLCATSPPDRYYGYTFGSGTRLTVV.

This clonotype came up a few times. CDR3 nucleotides: TGCGCCAGCAGCTGGCTACAGGGGAGCTCCTACAATGAGCAGTTCTTC. This codes for CASSWLQGSSYNEQFF. The chain has TRBV5-1 and TRBJ2-1; TRBD1 matches 7 bases. The CDR3 contains 16 residues. Unmatched junction bases numbered 6, after V lost 3 bases and J lost 0 bases. CDR1 is SGHRS and CDR2 is YFSETQ in the germline V gene.

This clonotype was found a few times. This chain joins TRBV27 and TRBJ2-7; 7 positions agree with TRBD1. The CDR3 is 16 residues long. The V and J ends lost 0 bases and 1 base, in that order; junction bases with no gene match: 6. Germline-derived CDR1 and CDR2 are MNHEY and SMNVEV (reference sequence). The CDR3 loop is CASSLSHRDSSYEQYF. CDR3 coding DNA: TGTGCCAGCAGTTTATCACACCGGGACAGTTCCTACGAGCAGTACTTC.

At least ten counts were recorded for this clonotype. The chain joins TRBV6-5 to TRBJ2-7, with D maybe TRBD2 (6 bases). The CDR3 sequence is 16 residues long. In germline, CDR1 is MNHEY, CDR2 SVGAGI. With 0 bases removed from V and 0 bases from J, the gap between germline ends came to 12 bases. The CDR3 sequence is CASSYSEGRPSYEQYF. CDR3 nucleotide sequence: TGTGCCAGCAGTTACTCGGAGGGGCGCCCCTCCTACGAGCAGTACTTC.

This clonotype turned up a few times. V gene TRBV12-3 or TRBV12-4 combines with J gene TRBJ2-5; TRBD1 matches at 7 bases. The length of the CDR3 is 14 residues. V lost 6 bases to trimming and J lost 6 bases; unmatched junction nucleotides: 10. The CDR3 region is CASSPIQGLKTQYF. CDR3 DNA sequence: TGTGCCAGCAGCCCAATACAGGGGCTAAAGACCCAGTACTTC.

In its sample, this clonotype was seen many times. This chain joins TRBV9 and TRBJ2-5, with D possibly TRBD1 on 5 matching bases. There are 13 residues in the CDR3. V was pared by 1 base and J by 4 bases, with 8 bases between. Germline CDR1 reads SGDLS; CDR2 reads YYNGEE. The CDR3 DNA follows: TGTGCCAGCAGCGTAAATAGGGGAGAGACCCAGTACTTC. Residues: CASSVNRGETQYF.

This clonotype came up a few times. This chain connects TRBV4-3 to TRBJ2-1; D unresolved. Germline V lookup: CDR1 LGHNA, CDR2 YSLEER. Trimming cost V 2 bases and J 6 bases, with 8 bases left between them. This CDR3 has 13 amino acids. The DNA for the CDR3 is TGCGCCAGCAGCCAATTTTTGGGCAATGAGCAGTTCTTC. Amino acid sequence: CASSQFLGNEQFF.

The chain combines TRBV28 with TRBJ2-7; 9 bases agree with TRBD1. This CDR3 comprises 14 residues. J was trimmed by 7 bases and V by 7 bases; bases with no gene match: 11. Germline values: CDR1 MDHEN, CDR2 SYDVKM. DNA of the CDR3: TGTGCCAGCACCCCTCTCGGGACAGGGAGGGAGCAGTACTTC. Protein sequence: CASTPLGTGREQYF.

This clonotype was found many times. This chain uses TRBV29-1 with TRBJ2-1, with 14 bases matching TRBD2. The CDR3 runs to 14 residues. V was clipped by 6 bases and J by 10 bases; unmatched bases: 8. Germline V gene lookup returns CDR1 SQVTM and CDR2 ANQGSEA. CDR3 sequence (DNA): TGCAGCGTCGCCGGGACTAGCGGGGGCTGGGAGCAGTTCTTC. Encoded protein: CSVAGTSGGWEQFF.